This T cell receptor beta chain originates from a study of T cells in Graves' hyperthyroidism and ophthalmopathy (dated by TCRdb to about 2019). Notes on the research overall: Peripheral blood samples were taken at initial diagnosis, before any treatment was given. For training and testing, the 100 or so patients in the discovery cohort were randomly divided in a 7:3 ratio. Following sampling, methimazole starting at 30 mg daily was given to hyperthyroidism patients, and high-dose intravenous methylprednisolone was given to ophthalmopathy patients. Prospective prediction of ophthalmopathy was tested in an independent validation cohort of 18 to 20 hyperthyroidism patients and 17 patients who later progressed to ophthalmopathy. To identify distinguishing TCR V-J signatures, a discovery cohort of around 100 patients was used, comprising 40 to 45 with Graves' ophthalmopathy and around 60 with stable Graves' hyperthyroidism. Thyroid tissue and blood T-cell repertoires from over 5 Graves' hyperthyroidism patients were also compared in the study. The paper describes TCR Vbeta CDR3 sequencing of 140 or so peripheral blood samples, made up of roughly 40 ophthalmopathy patients, approximately 73 hyperthyroidism patients and 17 progressor patients. The study at large found these results: In cross-validation, a model built on a 13 V-J signature told ophthalmopathy apart from stable hyperthyroidism with 87.88% sensitivity and roughly 82% specificity, and in testing the same model reached 80%/75%. During validation, the model predicted progression to ophthalmopathy a median of approximately 6.5 months ahead of onset, with approximately 71% sensitivity and almost 75% specificity. Sample size was not statistically predetermined, and blinding of investigators to group allocation was not performed. Most expanded thyroid clonotypes (frequency above 0.001) were also detected in blood, suggesting blood repertoires may reflect thyroid immune responses.

There are 14 amino acids in the CDR3, from cysteine to phenylalanine inclusive. Of all the DNA, just the CDR3 is kept, 42 bases in frame from base 1. As encoded in the germline V gene (reference sequence), CDR1 is SEHNR while CDR2 is FQNEAQ. V gives up 2 bases and J gives up 4 bases, and the segment between their germline ends measures 11 bases. The TCR beta CDR3 regions were amplified from the RNA transcripts. The first round of RT-PCR for the TCR CDR3 was performed with the HTBI primer set and the Qiagen OneStep RT-PCR kit. Libraries were constructed in a second round of multiplex PCR, after which size selection and purification were performed. Paired-end sequencing of the libraries was performed with 100 bp reads on an Illumina HiSeq2000. For the original study's pipeline: SOAPnuke was used to process the raw data, with reads discarded if the reads contained adapters or uncalled bases, had a mean Phred below 15, or lacked an exact constant-primer or identifier match. COPE v1.2.5 was used to merge the high-quality paired reads, and each unique nucleotide sequence was defined as a clonotype. MiTCR v1.1 was used to align clonotypes to the IMGT TRBV, TRBD and TRBJ reference segments. The analysis included only V-J combinations with a frequency above 0.0001, which together covered roughly 99% of the repertoires. The TCS score was defined as F50 (clonal expansion) divided by E x V (chaos), with BLOSUM62-based TCRdist calculated between CDR3 peptides within each V-J. Welch's t-statistics and random forest reduced just over 500 V-J features to around 14, which were used in a naive Bayes classifier (R e1071). TCRdb reran the public reads through fastp at Q25 and MiXCR, keeping productive beta chains. Each entry merges the rows of one CDR3 protein and shows their most common DNA and genes. None of the V and J calls come from the authors' own analysis; TCRdb made them. A total of a few hundred thousand distinct CDR3 sequences appear in this sample, approximately 13% of them only once. Of the sample, less than 6.5% is held by the ten largest clones.

Stable Graves' hyperthyroidism was defined as no progression to ophthalmopathy during 18 months of follow-up. Hyperthyroidism patients were newly diagnosed, with disease duration under 2 months, and aged 18 to 65 years. Any patient with an uncontrolled infection, another autoimmune disease, pregnancy or lactation was excluded. Diagnoses were based on clinical symptoms, serum thyroxine and TRAb, thyroid ultrasound and orbital computed tomography. Ficoll-Paque density gradient centrifugation was used to isolate PBMCs from around 10 ml of fresh peripheral blood. Total RNA was extracted with Trizol reagent, and quality was checked on an Agilent 2100 Bioanalyzer. This clonotype was found many times. This receptor's antigen is unknown. It has no much larger one-base neighbor in the sample; base qualities were not kept.

The chain uses TRBV7-9 and TRBJ1-2; no D gene can be assigned with confidence. Sequencing was carried out using blood. This receptor was obtained from a woman between 18 and 29 years old with Graves' hyperthyroidism. The base sequence is TGTGCCAGCAGCTTACCGGAGGAGATCTATGGCTACACCTTC. This sequence encodes CASSLPEEIYGYTF.